This TCR beta chain was retrieved from a study of regulatory T cells in long-lasting Graves disease (dated by TCRdb to the early 2020s). Study-level background: Antithyroid drugs had been taken for less than 3 months by newly diagnosed Graves' disease patients. Persistent Graves' disease patients were compared with newly diagnosed Graves' disease patients by peripheral blood TCR sequencing and RNA sequencing. The study took place in China and was registered as a clinical trial. TCR sequencing covered roughly 13 persistent and 20 newly diagnosed Graves' disease patients, 33 samples in total. The investigation overall reported the following: Sequencing and analysis were limited to the TCR beta chain. Preferential use of TRBV28, TRBJ1-2 and TRBJ2-5 was observed in persistent disease, whereas TRBV20-1 and TRBJ2-1 were favored in newly diagnosed disease. The study examined only peripheral blood because the primary lesion, thyroid tissue, could not be accessed. Patients with persistent disease shared more public clonotypes (roughly 2,900) than newly diagnosed patients did (nearly 1,000). The authors acknowledged the small sample size as a limitation that may reduce accuracy. Persistent Graves' disease patients showed lower TCR Shannon entropy and fewer highly expanded clones than newly diagnosed patients, suggesting clonal expansion.

Receptors were amplified or captured by multiplex PCR. Sequencing was carried out with an Illumina HiSeq 4000. iRepertoire HTBI primers and Arm-PCR amplification of CDR3 regions were used to construct TCR beta libraries. Before sequencing, the PCR products underwent gel purification. The authors' pipeline ran thus. Gene usage analysis of CDR3 amino acid clonotypes relied on the 62 TRBV and about 15 TRBJ segments identified across samples. Filtered high-quality paired reads were merged into contigs using COPE and FqMerger. BLAST was used to align contigs to IMGT TRBV, TRBD and TRBJ reference genes, and CDR3 was defined according to IMGT. Clonotypes above 0.1% frequency were classified as highly expanded clones. Shannon entropy was used to measure repertoire diversity, and the Gini coefficient was used to measure V-J evenness. A clonotype found in more than one individual was treated as public. In TCRdb, the public reads were trimmed at Q25 with fastp and aligned with MiXCR, with productive beta chains retained. Rows merge per CDR3 protein into single entries with the most common DNA and genes. In this record, the V and J calls reflect TCRdb's handling and not the investigators' own analysis. The sample table lists 200,000 to 300,000 distinct CDR3 sequences, about 19% of them with a count of one. The top ten clonotypes cover approximately 13% of the sample.

This clonotype appeared many times. The antigen it recognizes is unknown. There are no base qualities to consult, and no much larger clone falls within one base. The CDR3 spans 15 residues, from the cysteine through the phenylalanine. Only the CDR3 DNA stays, 45 bases, in frame from base 1. V is trimmed back by 6 bases and J by 6 bases, and the junction contains 12 bases that no gene match accounts for. For CDR1 and CDR2, the germline V gene (reference sequence) lists MNHEY and SMNVEV. Per the publication, the time point label means: newly diagnosed GD, antithyroid drugs for less than 3 months. For both TCR sequencing and RNA sequencing, RNA was extracted from PBMCs in TRIzol. Graves' disease was diagnosed according to American Thyroid Association guidelines. Recruitment of patients was carried out at an endocrinology department in Xi'an, China. Each patient gave roughly 8.4 milliliters of peripheral blood, collected in an EDTA anticoagulant tube. Ficoll Paque Plus density gradient separation was used to isolate PBMCs, and no additional T cell sorting was done. An Agilent 2100 Bioanalyzer and agarose gel were used to check RNA quality, while a NanoDrop 2000 measured RNA concentration.

The source was peripheral blood mononuclear cells (PBMCs), collected at new diagnosis, from a patient treated with antithyroid drugs. The TCR was taken from a female donor with Graves disease. The rearrangement joined TRBV27 to TRBJ2-7; 9 bases in the junction line up with TRBD2. In nucleotide form, the sequence is TGTGCCAGCAGCCAGAGGATAGCGGGGGAGGGCGAGCAGTACTTC. This gives the protein CASSQRIAGEGEQYF.